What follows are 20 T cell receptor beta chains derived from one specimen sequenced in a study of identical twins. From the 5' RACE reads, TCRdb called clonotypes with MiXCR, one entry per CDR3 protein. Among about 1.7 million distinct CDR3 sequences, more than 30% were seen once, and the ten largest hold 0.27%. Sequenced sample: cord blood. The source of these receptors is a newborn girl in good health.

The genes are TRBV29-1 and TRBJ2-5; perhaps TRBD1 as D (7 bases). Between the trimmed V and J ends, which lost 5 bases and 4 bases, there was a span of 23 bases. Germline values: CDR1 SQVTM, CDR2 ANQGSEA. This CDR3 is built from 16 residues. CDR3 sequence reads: CSVSGMMARGAETQYF. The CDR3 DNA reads TGCAGCGTTAGCGGCATGATGGCCAGGGGGGCAGAGACCCAGTACTTC. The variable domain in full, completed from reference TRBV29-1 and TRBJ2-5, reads SAVISQKPSRDICQRGTSLTIQCQVDSQVTMMFWYRQQPGQSLTLIATANQGSEATYESGFVIDKFPISRPNLTFSTLTVSNMSPEDSSIYLCSVSGMMARGAETQYFGPGTRLLVL.

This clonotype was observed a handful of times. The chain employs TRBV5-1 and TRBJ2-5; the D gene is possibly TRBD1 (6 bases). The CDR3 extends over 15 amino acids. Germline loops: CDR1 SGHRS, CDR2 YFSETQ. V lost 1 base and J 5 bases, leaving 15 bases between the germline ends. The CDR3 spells CASSLWTVPRETQYF. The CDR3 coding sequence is TGCGCCAGCAGCTTGTGGACAGTCCCCAGGGAGACCCAGTACTTC.

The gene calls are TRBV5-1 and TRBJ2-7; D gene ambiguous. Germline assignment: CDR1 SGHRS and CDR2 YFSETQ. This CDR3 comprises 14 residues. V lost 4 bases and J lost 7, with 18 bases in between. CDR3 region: CASSPGYLYNEQYF. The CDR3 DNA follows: TGCGCCAGCAGCCCAGGTTACCTCTACAATGAGCAGTACTTC.

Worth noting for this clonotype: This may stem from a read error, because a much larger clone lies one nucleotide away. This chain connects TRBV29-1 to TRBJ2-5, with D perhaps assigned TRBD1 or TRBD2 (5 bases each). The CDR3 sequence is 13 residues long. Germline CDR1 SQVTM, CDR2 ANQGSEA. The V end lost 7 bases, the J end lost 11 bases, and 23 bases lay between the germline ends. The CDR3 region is CSATLRGPNEQYF. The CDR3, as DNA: TGCAGCGCCACGCTCCGGGGCCCCAATGAGCAGTACTTC.

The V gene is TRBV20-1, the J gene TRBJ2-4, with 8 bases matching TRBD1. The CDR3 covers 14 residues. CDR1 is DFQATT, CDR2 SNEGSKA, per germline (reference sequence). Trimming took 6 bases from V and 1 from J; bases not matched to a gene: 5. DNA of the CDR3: TGCAGTGCCACAGGGGGAGATGCCAAAAACATTCAGTACTTC. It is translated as CSATGGDAKNIQYF.

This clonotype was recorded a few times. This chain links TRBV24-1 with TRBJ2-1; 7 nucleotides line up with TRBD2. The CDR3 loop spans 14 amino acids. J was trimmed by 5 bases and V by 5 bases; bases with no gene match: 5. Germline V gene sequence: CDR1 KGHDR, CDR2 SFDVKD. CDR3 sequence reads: CATSGGTTNNEQFF. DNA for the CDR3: TGTGCCACCAGTGGCGGGACTACAAACAATGAGCAGTTCTTC.

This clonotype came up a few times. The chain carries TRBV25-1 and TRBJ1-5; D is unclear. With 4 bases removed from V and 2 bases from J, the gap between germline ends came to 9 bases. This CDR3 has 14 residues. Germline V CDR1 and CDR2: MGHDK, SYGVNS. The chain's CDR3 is CASSGADGNQPQHF. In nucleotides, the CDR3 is TGTGCCAGCAGTGGTGCAGATGGCAATCAGCCCCAGCATTTT.

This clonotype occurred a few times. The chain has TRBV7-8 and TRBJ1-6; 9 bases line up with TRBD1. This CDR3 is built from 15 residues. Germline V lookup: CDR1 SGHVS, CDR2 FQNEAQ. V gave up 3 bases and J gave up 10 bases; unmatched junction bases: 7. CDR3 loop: CASSFSGTGKSPLHF. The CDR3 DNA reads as TGTGCCAGCAGCTTCAGCGGGACAGGGAAATCACCCCTCCACTTT.

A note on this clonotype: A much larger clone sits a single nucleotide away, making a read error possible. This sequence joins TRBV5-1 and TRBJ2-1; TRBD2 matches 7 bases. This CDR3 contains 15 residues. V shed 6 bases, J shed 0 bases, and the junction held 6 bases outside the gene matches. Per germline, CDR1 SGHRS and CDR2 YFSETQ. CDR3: CASNLSGVSYNEQFF. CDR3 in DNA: TGCGCCAGCAACTTAAGCGGGGTCTCCTACAATGAGCAGTTCTTC.

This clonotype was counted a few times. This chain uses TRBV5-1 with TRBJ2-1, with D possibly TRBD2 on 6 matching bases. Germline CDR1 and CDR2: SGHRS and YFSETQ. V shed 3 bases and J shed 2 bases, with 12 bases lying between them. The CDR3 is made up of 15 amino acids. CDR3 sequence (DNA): TGCGCCAGCAGCTCGGGACTGGGCCCCTACAATGAGCAGTTCTTC. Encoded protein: CASSSGLGPYNEQFF. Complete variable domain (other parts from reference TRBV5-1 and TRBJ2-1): KAGVTQTPRYLIKTRGQQVTLSCSPISGHRSVSWYQQTPGQGLQFLFEYFSETQRNKGNFPGRFSGRQFSNSRSEMNVSTLELGDSALYLCASSSGLGPYNEQFFGPGTRLTVL.

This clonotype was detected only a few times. The chain's CDR3 is CASRLPGGGSGNSPLHF. CDR3 nucleotide sequence: TGTGCCAGCCGTCTGCCTGGTGGTGGTTCGGGTAATTCACCCCTCCACTTT. This sequence joins TRBV6-1 and TRBJ1-6; D is unresolved. The germline V gene encodes CDR1 MNHNS and CDR2 SASEGT. Trimming left V 8 bases short and J 6 bases short, with 23 bases between. CDR3 size: 17 residues.

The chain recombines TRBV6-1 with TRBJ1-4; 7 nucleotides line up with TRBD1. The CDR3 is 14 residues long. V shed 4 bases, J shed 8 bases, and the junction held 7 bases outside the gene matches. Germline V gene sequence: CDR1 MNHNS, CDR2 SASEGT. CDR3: CASSGQGGGEKLFF. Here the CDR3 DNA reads TGTGCCAGCAGTGGACAGGGAGGAGGAGAAAAACTGTTTTTT.

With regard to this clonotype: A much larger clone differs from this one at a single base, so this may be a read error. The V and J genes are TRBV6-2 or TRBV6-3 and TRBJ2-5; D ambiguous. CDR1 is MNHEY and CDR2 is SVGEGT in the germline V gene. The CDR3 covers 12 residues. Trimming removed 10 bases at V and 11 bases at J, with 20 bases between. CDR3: CANSPMFDQQYF. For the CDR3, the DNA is TGTGCCAACAGCCCCATGTTCGACCAGCAGTACTTC.

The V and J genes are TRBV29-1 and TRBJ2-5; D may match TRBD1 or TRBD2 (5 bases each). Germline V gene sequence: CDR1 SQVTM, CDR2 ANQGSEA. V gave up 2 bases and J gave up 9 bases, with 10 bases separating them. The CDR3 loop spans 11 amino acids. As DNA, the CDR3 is TGCAGCGTTGAAATTGGGGGAGCCCAGTACTTC. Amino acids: CSVEIGGAQYF.

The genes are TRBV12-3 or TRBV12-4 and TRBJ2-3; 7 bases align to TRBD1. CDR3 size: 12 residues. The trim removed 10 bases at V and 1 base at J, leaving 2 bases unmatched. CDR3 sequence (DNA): TGTGCCAATACAGGGGGCACAGATACGCAGTATTTT. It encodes CANTGGTDTQYF.

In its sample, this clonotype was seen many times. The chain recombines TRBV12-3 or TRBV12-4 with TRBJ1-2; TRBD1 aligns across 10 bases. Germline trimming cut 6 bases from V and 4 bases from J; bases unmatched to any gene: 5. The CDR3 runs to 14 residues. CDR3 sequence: CASSPGTGVYGYTF. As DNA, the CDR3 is TGTGCCAGCAGCCCCGGGACAGGGGTCTATGGCTACACCTTC.

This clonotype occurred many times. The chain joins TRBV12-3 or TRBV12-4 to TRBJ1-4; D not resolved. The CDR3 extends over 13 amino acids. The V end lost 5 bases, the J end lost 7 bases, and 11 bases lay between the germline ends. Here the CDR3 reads CASSPRVGEKLFF. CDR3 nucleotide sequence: TGTGCCAGCAGTCCACGGGTGGGTGAAAAACTGTTTTTT.

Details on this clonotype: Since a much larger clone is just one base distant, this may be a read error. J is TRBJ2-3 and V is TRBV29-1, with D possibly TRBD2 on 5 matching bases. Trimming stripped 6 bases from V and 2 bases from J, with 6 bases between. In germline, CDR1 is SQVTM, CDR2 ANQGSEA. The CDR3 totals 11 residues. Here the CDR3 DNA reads TGCAGCGTCCTAGCCACAGATACGCAGTATTTT. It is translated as CSVLATDTQYF.

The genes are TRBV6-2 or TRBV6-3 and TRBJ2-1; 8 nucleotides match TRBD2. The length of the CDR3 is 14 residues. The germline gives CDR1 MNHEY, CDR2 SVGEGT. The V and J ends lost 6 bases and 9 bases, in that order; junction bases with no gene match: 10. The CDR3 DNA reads TGTGCCAGCAGCAAGAGCGGGAGTAGTAGTGAGCAGTTCTTC. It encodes CASSKSGSSSEQFF.

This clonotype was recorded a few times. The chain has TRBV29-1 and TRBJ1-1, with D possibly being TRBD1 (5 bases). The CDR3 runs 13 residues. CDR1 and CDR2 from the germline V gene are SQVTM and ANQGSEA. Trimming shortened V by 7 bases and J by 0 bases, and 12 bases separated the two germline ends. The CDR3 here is CSEVGLMNTEAFF. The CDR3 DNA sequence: TGCAGCGAGGTGGGACTGATGAACACTGAAGCTTTCTTT.